The T cell receptor (beta chain) under discussion was sequenced for a study of cytomegalovirus exposure and HLA in healthy donors. Overall study findings and caveats: Reported performance of the classifier showed diagnosis of cytomegalovirus status with high specificity and sensitivity.

Assay: immunoSEQ multiplex PCR; the TCRdb copy retains only in-frame clones and omits some. The sample carries over 200,000 clones, around 90% recorded once. A remark on this clone: Its specificity is unknown.

The sample comprised PBMCs. The sequence was obtained from a woman between 18 and 29 years old in good health and CMV-seronegative.

Written as DNA, the CDR3 is TGTGCCAGCAGCTTGGAACAGGGGATCTACGAGCAGTACGTC. Translated: CASSLEQGIYEQYV. V usage is TRBV11-3 and J usage is TRBJ2-7, with 7 bases matching TRBD1. V shed 3 bases, J shed 3 bases, and the junction held 5 bases outside the gene matches. The CDR3 runs 14 residues. Germline loops: CDR1 SGHNT, CDR2 YENEEA.